This T cell receptor (beta chain) was recovered during a study of T cells in Graves' hyperthyroidism and ophthalmopathy. Study-wide background: Peripheral blood sampling occurred at initial diagnosis, before any treatment.

Many counts were recorded for this clonotype. Germline CDR1 is MNHNS and CDR2 is SASEGT. The CDR3 spans 17 residues. V was trimmed by 3 bases and J by 0 bases, leaving 15 bases between them. From RNA transcripts, TCR beta CDR3 regions were amplified. HTBI primers drove first-round RT-PCR of the TCR CDR3. MiXCR, run by TCRdb on the multiplex PCR reads, gives a single entry per CDR3 protein. This table holds about 300,000 distinct CDR3 sequences, roughly 17% found once. The sequencing sample was made of blood. This sequence joins TRBV6-1 and TRBJ2-4; TRBD1 might be the D (5 bases). The origin of this receptor is a man in his thirties or forties with Graves' hyperthyroidism. The CDR3 reads CASSEYRFHLAKNIQYF. CDR3 nucleotide sequence: TGTGCCAGCAGTGAGTACAGGTTTCATCTAGCCAAAAACATTCAGTACTTC.